This T cell receptor beta chain was sequenced during a study of blood T cell repertoires in COVID-19. Looking at the study overall: Donors in the United States, Italy and Spain gave samples during acute or convalescent COVID-19. PBMCs, B-cell-depleted T cells, or T cells provided the cDNA or gDNA that made up the material.

In the original analysis: From reference gene primer amplification, estimates of nucleated cell counts were derived. Produced via immunoSEQ multiplex PCR; TCRdb's table is partial and in-frame only. That table gives V, J and clone size, and the DNA gave D and trimming. This repertoire shows 350,000 to 400,000 clones, around 90% found once; its top ten account for 2.5% to 3.5%. Seattle enrolled patients during active infection and tracked them longitudinally. With 6 bases removed from V and 11 bases from J, the gap between germline ends came to 17 bases. This CDR3 comprises 13 residues. V gene TRBV12-3 or TRBV12-4 combines with J gene TRBJ2-1; D is perhaps TRBD1 (5 bases). This receptor was obtained from a woman aged 25 to 39 with COVID-19, enrolled during active disease. Sequenced input: peripheral blood. This CDR3 is CASSLGRTFKQFF. The CDR3 DNA sequence: TGTGCCAGCAGCTTGGGGCGGACCTTTAAGCAGTTCTTC.